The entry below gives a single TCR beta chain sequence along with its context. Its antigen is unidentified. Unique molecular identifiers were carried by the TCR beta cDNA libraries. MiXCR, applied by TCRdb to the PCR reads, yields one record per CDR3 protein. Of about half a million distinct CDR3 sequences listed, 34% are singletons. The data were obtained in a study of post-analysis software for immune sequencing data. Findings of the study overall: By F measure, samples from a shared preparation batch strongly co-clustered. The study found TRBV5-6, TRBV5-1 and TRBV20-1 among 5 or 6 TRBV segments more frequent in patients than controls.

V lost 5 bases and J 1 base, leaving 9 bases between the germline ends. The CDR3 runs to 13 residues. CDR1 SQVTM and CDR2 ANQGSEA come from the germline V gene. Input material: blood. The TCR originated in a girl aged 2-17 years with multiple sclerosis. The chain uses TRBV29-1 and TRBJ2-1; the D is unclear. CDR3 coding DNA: TGCAGCGTTCAAAGGAAATCCTACAATGAGCAGTTCTTC. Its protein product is CSVQRKSYNEQFF.